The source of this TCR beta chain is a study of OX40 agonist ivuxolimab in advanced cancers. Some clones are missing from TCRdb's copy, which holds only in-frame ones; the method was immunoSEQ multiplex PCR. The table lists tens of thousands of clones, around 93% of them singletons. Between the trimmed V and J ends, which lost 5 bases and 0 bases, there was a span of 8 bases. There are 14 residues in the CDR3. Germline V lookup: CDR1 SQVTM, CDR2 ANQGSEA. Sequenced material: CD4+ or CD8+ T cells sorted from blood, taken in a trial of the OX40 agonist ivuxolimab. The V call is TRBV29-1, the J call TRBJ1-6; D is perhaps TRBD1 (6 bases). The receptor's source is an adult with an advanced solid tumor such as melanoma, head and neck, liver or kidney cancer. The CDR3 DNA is TGCAGCGTTTCAGGGGACTCCTATAATTCACCCCTCCACTTT. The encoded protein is CSVSGDSYNSPLHF. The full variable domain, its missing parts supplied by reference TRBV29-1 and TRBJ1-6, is SAVISQKPSRDICQRGTSLTIQCQVDSQVTMMFWYRQQPGQSLTLIATANQGSEATYESGFVIDKFPISRPNLTFSTLTVSNMSPEDSSIYLCSVSGDSYNSPLHFGNGTRLTVT.